Given below is one T cell receptor beta chain in context. Seattle patients were enrolled during active infection and followed longitudinally. These data belong to a study of blood T cell repertoires in COVID-19. About the research overall: From the United States, Italy and Spain came samples of acute and convalescent COVID-19.

Original methodology: Reference gene primer amplification yielded estimated nucleated cell counts. Some clones are missing from TCRdb's copy, which holds only in-frame ones; the method was immunoSEQ multiplex PCR. From that table come the V and J calls and clone size; the DNA was used to work out D and trimming. This table has approximately 330,000 clones, roughly 87% appearing once. Germline-derived CDR1 and CDR2 are KGHSH and LQKENI. Trimming removed 2 bases from V and 0 bases from J, with 9 bases in between. The CDR3 is 15 residues long. Sample: peripheral blood. This TCR derives from a man aged 30 to 45 with COVID-19, enrolled during active disease. This chain joins TRBV18 and TRBJ2-3; no clear D. Here the CDR3 reads CASSPEYLSTDTQYF. Written as DNA, the CDR3 is TGTGCCAGCTCACCAGAGTATCTAAGCACAGATACGCAGTATTTT.